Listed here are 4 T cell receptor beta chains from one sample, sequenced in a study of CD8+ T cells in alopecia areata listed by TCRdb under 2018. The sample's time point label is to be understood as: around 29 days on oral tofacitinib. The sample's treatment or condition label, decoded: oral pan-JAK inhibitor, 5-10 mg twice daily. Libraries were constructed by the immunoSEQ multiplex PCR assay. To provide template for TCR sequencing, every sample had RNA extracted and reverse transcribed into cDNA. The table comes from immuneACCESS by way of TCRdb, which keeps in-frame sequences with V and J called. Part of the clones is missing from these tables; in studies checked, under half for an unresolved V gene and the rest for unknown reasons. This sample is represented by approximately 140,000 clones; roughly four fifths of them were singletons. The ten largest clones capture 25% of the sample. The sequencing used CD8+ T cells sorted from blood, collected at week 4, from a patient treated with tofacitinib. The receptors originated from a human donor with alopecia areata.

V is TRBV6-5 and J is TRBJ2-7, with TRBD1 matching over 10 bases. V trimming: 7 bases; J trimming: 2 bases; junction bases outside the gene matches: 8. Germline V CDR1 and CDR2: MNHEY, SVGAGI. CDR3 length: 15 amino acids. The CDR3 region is CASISGQGLAYEQYF. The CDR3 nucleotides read TGTGCCAGCATCTCGGGACAGGGGTTGGCCTACGAGCAGTACTTC.

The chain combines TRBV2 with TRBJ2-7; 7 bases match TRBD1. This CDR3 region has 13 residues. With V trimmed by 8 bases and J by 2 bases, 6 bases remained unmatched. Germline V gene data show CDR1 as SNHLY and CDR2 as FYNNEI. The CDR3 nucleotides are TGTGCCAGCTCCCACAGGGGTGCCTACGAGCAGTACTTC. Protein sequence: CASSHRGAYEQYF. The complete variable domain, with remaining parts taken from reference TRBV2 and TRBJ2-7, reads EPEVTQTPSHQVTQMGQEVILRCVPISNHLYFYWYRQILGQKVEFLVSFYNNEISEKSEIFDDQFSVERPDGSNFTLKIRSTKLEDSAMYFCASSHRGAYEQYFGPGTRLTVT.

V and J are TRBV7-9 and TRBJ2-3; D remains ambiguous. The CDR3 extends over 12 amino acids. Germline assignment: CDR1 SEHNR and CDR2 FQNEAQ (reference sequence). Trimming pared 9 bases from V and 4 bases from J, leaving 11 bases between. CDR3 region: CASHDRPDTQYF. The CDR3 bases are TGTGCCAGTCATGACCGCCCAGATACGCAGTATTTT.

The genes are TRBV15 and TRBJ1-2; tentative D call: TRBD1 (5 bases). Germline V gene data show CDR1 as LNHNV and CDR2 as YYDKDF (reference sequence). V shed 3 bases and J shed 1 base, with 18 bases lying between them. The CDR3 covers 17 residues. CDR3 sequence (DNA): TGTGCCACCAGCAGGCTTGCAGACAGAACGGATAACTATGGCTACACCTTC. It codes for CATSRLADRTDNYGYTF. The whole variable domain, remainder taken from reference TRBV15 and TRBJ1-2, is DAMVIQNPRYQVTQFGKPVTLSCSQTLNHNVMYWYQQKSSQAPKLLFHYYDKDFNNEADTPDNFQSRRPNTSFCFLDIRSPGLGDTAMYLCATSRLADRTDNYGYTFGSGTRLTVV.